What follows are 31 T cell receptor beta chains derived from one specimen sequenced in a study of OX40 agonist ivuxolimab in advanced cancers. The receptor library was made with the immunoSEQ multiplex PCR assay. TCRdb re-hosts the immuneACCESS table, in-frame sequences only. Its copies lack some clones; in the studies checked, an unresolved V gene accounts for under half of them, and the cause for the rest is not known. This sample lists 52,000 or so clones; more than 85% were detected once. The leading ten clones occupy around a sixth of the sample. The specimen comprised CD4+ or CD8+ T cells sorted from blood, sampled in a trial of the OX40 agonist ivuxolimab. The receptors derive from an adult with an advanced solid tumor such as melanoma, head and neck, liver or kidney cancer.

The genes are TRBV6-5 and TRBJ2-7, with TRBD2 matching 10 bases. V lost 6 bases to trimming and J lost 3 bases; unmatched junction nucleotides: 8. The germline V gene encodes CDR1 MNHEY and CDR2 SVGAGI. CDR3 size: 15 residues. The CDR3 DNA reads as TGTGCCAGCAGGCGACCTAGCGGGAGAAGCTACGAGCAGTACTTC. Amino acid sequence: CASRRPSGRSYEQYF.

The chain recombines TRBV9 with TRBJ2-7, with 8 bases fitting TRBD1. The CDR3 runs to 14 residues. Germline V gives CDR1 SGDLS, CDR2 YYNGEE. V shed 4 bases and J 3 bases; nucleotides not matched to a gene: 6. CDR3 nucleotides: TGTGCCAGCAGCCCAACCGGGACAGGCTACGAGCAGTACTTC. Amino acid sequence: CASSPTGTGYEQYF.

The chain joins TRBV29-1 to TRBJ2-1; 8 bases map to TRBD1. Germline CDR1 reads SQVTM; CDR2 reads ANQGSEA. V was pared by 4 bases and J by 5 bases, with 4 bases of the junction left unmatched. The CDR3 has 13 amino acids. CDR3 nucleotide sequence: TGCAGCGTTGTGACAGGGGTTAACAATGAGCAGTTCTTC. This sequence encodes CSVVTGVNNEQFF.

This chain connects TRBV11-2 to TRBJ1-2; TRBD1 is a possible D gene (6 bases). In germline, CDR1 is SGHAT, CDR2 FQNNGV. The V gene lost 4 bases and the J gene lost 2 bases, with 11 bases spanning the gap. The length of the CDR3 is 14 residues. DNA of the CDR3: TGTGCCAGCAGCTCAACTCAGGGGAACTATGGCTACACCTTC. Residues: CASSSTQGNYGYTF.

The chain has TRBV29-1 and TRBJ2-5; 7 nucleotides agree with TRBD1. In germline, CDR1 is SQVTM, CDR2 ANQGSEA. The CDR3 extends over 12 amino acids. V lost 5 bases, J lost 2 bases, and 2 bases stayed unmatched. This CDR3 reads CSVRGLQETQYF. The CDR3 DNA reads TGCAGCGTTAGGGGGCTACAAGAGACCCAGTACTTC.

The chain joins TRBV7-6 to TRBJ2-2; possibly TRBD1 or TRBD2 for D (5 bases each). Germline V gives CDR1 SGHVS, CDR2 FNYEAQ. V gave up 5 bases and J gave up 6 bases, with 10 bases separating them. The CDR3 loop spans 13 amino acids. DNA of the CDR3: TGTGCCAGCAGCCCGGGGCTTTCCGGGGAGCTGTTTTTT. Its translation is CASSPGLSGELFF.

As regards this clone: A junction end diverges from the germline sequence, so it may reflect a read error. V gene TRBV27 combines with J gene TRBJ2-1; TRBD2 matches 16 bases. CDR3 length: 17 residues. CDR1 is MNHEY and CDR2 is SMNVEV in the germline V gene (reference sequence). The CDR3 is CARSSGLAGGTYNEQFF. The CDR3 DNA reads as TGTGCCCGCAGTTCGGGACTAGCGGGAGGGACCTACAATGAGCAGTTCTTC.

The rearrangement uses TRBV19 and TRBJ2-5; TRBD2 matches 15 bases. The CDR3 has 18 residues. V trimming: 2 bases; J trimming: 5 bases; junction bases outside the gene matches: 9. Germline V lookup: CDR1 LNHDA, CDR2 SQIVND (reference sequence). CDR3 DNA: TGTGCCAGTAGTATACTCTGGACTAGCGGGAGGGCCCGTGAGACCCAGTACTTC. It translates to CASSILWTSGRARETQYF.

The gene calls are TRBV4-3 and TRBJ2-7; D not resolved. Looked up from germline, CDR1 is LGHNA and CDR2 is YSLEER. The CDR3 has 15 residues. V was cut by 3 bases and J by 1 base, with 13 bases left in between. CDR3 coding DNA: TGCGCCAGCAGCCAGGAAAGACCGAATTCCTACGAGCAGTACTTC. Residues: CASSQERPNSYEQYF.

This chain connects TRBV7-9 to TRBJ1-3; TRBD1 aligns across 8 bases. The germline V gene encodes CDR1 SEHNR and CDR2 FQNEAQ (reference sequence). This CDR3 is built from 16 residues. J was trimmed by 0 bases and V by 4 bases; bases with no gene match: 5. In DNA form, the CDR3 reads TGTGCCAGCAGCTCGACAGGGGACGGCTCTGGAAACACCATATATTTT. It encodes CASSSTGDGSGNTIYF.

The rearrangement uses TRBV5-6 and TRBJ2-5; TRBD1 might be the D (6 bases). Trimming cost V 0 bases and J 3 bases, with 9 bases left between them. The CDR3 is made up of 14 amino acids. CDR1 is SGHDT, CDR2 YYEEEE, per germline. The CDR3 region has the DNA TGTGCCAGCAGCTTGGGGCAGGGGAAAGAGACCCAGTACTTC. As protein: CASSLGQGKETQYF.

This clone was counted a single time. The rearrangement links TRBV4-2 to TRBJ1-2; 7 bases are shared with TRBD1. The V gene end was trimmed by 0 bases and the J gene end by 13 bases; junction bases not matched to a gene: 8. Germline CDR1 reads LGHNA; CDR2 reads YNFKEQ. This CDR3 has 13 residues. The CDR3 DNA reads TGTGCCAGCAGCCAAGATTGGAGGGGGCTTTCCACCTTC. This codes for CASSQDWRGLSTF.

This clone was seen just once. The V gene is TRBV27, the J gene TRBJ2-7; maybe TRBD2 (5 bases). The ends were cut back, 3 bases at V and 3 bases at J, with 9 bases in the middle. The germline V gene has CDR1 MNHEY and CDR2 SMNVEV (reference sequence). CDR3 size: 13 residues. In nucleotides, the CDR3 is TGTGCCAGCAGTTTGATTCGGGGCTACGAGCAGTACTTC. Residues: CASSLIRGYEQYF.

This clone was observed a handful of times. V usage is TRBV28 and J usage is TRBJ1-1, with D perhaps TRBD1 (5 bases). The V end was cut by 2 bases, the J end by 10 bases, with 11 bases between. CDR1 is MDHEN and CDR2 is SYDVKM in the germline V gene. The CDR3 is 12 amino acids. CDR3 DNA: TGTGCCAGCAGTTTAATGAGAAGGGGAGCTTTCTTT. Amino acid sequence: CASSLMRRGAFF.

This chain uses TRBV19 with TRBJ2-7; 13 bases are a match to TRBD2. J was trimmed by 6 bases and V by 2 bases; bases with no gene match: 4. The germline gives CDR1 LNHDA, CDR2 SQIVND (reference sequence). The CDR3 has 15 amino acids. The DNA of the CDR3 is TGTGCCAGTAGTATAAGCAGACTAGCGGGAGGCGAGCAGTACTTC. This sequence encodes CASSISRLAGGEQYF.

Only a few counts were recorded for this clone. Other DNA sequences in the sample encode the same CDR3. The chain uses TRBV13 and TRBJ1-5, with no clear D. CDR1 PRHDT and CDR2 FYEKMQ come from the germline V gene (reference sequence). The V and J ends lost 2 bases and 3 bases respectively, with 8 bases between them. The CDR3 is made up of 14 amino acids. The CDR3 DNA reads as TGTGCCAGCAGCTTACGTGGTTACAATCAGCCCCAGCATTTT. Translated: CASSLRGYNQPQHF.

The chain uses TRBV27 and TRBJ2-7; D may be TRBD1 or TRBD2 (5 bases each). The V gene lost 8 bases and the J gene lost 5 bases, with 13 bases spanning the gap. This CDR3 spans 12 amino acids. Germline CDR1 reads MNHEY; CDR2 reads SMNVEV (reference sequence). The CDR3 protein is CASSFWGHEQYF. For the CDR3, the DNA is TGTGCCAGCTCCTTCTGGGGACACGAGCAGTACTTC.

This clone appeared a single time. This sequence joins TRBV13 and TRBJ2-1, with 8 nucleotides matching TRBD2. Germline lookup yields CDR1 PRHDT and CDR2 FYEKMQ (reference sequence). This CDR3 comprises 18 residues. J lost 0 bases, V lost 1 base, and 8 bases had no gene match. The CDR3 DNA reads TGTGCCAGCAGCTTAGACCTCAGCGGGAGCGACTCCTACAATGAGCAGTTCTTC. It codes for CASSLDLSGSDSYNEQFF.

This rearrangement joins TRBV5-1 to TRBJ2-3, with 7 bases lining up with TRBD2. Germline V gene sequence: CDR1 SGHRS, CDR2 YFSETQ. This CDR3 has 16 amino acids. The junction had 7 bases not matched to a gene; V was cut back by 1 base and J by 2 bases. As DNA, the CDR3 is TGCGCCAGCAGCTTGAAGGCTAGCGGTAACACAGATACGCAGTATTTT. Translating gives CASSLKASGNTDTQYF.

This chain connects TRBV4-3 to TRBJ2-3, with 9 bases that match TRBD2. In germline, CDR1 is LGHNA, CDR2 YSLEER. J was trimmed by 6 bases and V by 0 bases; bases with no gene match: 4. The length of the CDR3 is 15 residues. The CDR3 DNA follows: TGCGCCAGCAGCCAAGATAGCGGGAGTCCGGATACGCAGTATTTT. This encodes CASSQDSGSPDTQYF.

The chain recombines TRBV9 with TRBJ2-7; D is perhaps TRBD1 (5 bases). The CDR3 loop spans 14 amino acids. CDR1 SGDLS and CDR2 YYNGEE come from the germline V gene. The V end lost 0 bases, the J end lost 3 bases, and 10 bases lay between the germline ends. The CDR3 region is CASSVGGSYYEQYF. In DNA form, the CDR3 reads TGTGCCAGCAGCGTAGGGGGCAGCTACTACGAGCAGTACTTC.

The chain combines TRBV7-3 with TRBJ1-1; no definite D call. V was trimmed by 2 bases and J by 5 bases, leaving 9 bases between them. The CDR3 loop spans 13 amino acids. Germline CDR1 is SGHTA and CDR2 is FQGTGA. CDR3 coding DNA: TGTGCCAGCAGCTTAGGCTGGGGAACTGAAGCTTTCTTT. As protein: CASSLGWGTEAFF.

The chain has TRBV7-6 and TRBJ1-5; no reliable D call. V was clipped by 2 bases and J by 4 bases, with 12 bases between them. Germline V lookup: CDR1 SGHVS, CDR2 FNYEAQ. The CDR3 loop spans 15 amino acids. CDR3: CASSLNKGLNQPQHF. The CDR3, as DNA: TGTGCCAGCAGCTTAAACAAAGGGCTGAATCAGCCCCAGCATTTT.

The rearrangement links TRBV7-9 to TRBJ1-1, with D possibly matching TRBD1 (5 bases). The CDR3 spans 16 residues. Trimming pared 5 bases from V and 0 bases from J, leaving 16 bases between. Germline loops: CDR1 SEHNR, CDR2 FQNEAQ (reference sequence). The CDR3 region has the DNA TGTGCCAGCAGCCGCCGGGACCTCAGTCTGAACACTGAAGCTTTCTTT. Protein sequence: CASSRRDLSLNTEAFF. Full variable domain (missing parts from reference TRBV7-9 and TRBJ1-1): DTGVSQNPRHKITKRGQNVTFRCDPISEHNRLYWYRQTLGQGPEFLTYFQNEAQLEKSRLLSDRFSAERPKGSFSTLEIQRTEQGDSAMYLCASSRRDLSLNTEAFFGQGTRLTVV.

V and J are TRBV27 and TRBJ2-5, with a weak D call TRBD1 (7 bases). Germline CDR1 MNHEY, CDR2 SMNVEV (reference sequence). The CDR3 loop spans 14 amino acids. V was cut by 2 bases and J by 4 bases, with 11 bases left in between. The CDR3 loop reads CASSLEQGGETQYF. For the CDR3, the DNA is TGTGCCAGCAGTTTAGAGCAGGGGGGAGAGACCCAGTACTTC.

This chain uses TRBV5-1 with TRBJ2-7; a possible D gene is TRBD2 (5 bases). Germline assignment: CDR1 SGHRS and CDR2 YFSETQ. V gave up 1 base and J gave up 2 bases, with 16 bases separating them. The CDR3 totals 16 residues. CDR3 nucleotide sequence: TGCGCCAGCAGCTTGTTGGGCGCTAGCAGCACCTACGAGCAGTACTTC. Translating gives CASSLLGASSTYEQYF.

This sequence joins TRBV5-6 and TRBJ2-7; a weak D match, TRBD2 (5 bases). Germline loops: CDR1 SGHDT, CDR2 YYEEEE. The CDR3 extends over 13 amino acids. The V and J ends lost 0 bases and 5 bases respectively, with 9 bases between them. The CDR3 coding sequence is TGTGCCAGCAGCTTGGCAGACGGGAACGAGCAGTACTTC. Amino acids: CASSLADGNEQYF. Using reference TRBV5-6 and TRBJ2-7 for the parts outside the CDR3, the full variable domain is DAGVTQSPTHLIKTRGQQVTLRCSPKSGHDTVSWYQQALGQGPQFIFQYYEEEERQRGNFPDRFSGHQFPNYSSELNVNALLLGDSALYLCASSLADGNEQYFGPGTRLTVT.

The V gene is TRBV10-1, the J gene TRBJ1-4; no firm D call. The CDR3 runs 12 residues. V dropped 4 bases and J dropped 7 bases, with 7 bases sitting between them. The germline CDR1 and CDR2 sequences are WNHNN and SYGVQD (reference sequence). The CDR3, as DNA: TGCGCCAGCAGTGTAAATGCTGAAAAACTGTTTTTT. This codes for CASSVNAEKLFF.

The V and J genes are TRBV5-6 and TRBJ1-4, with D maybe TRBD1 (5 bases). The CDR3 consists of 13 residues. Germline V CDR1 and CDR2: SGHDT, YYEEEE. Between the trimmed V and J ends, which lost 4 bases and 8 bases, there was a span of 12 bases. The CDR3 DNA follows: TGTGCCAGCAGCCCTTCGGGGCGGGAAAAACTGTTTTTT. This encodes CASSPSGREKLFF.

The CDR3 reads CASSIGTGYSYEQYF. Here the CDR3 DNA reads TGTGCCAGTAGTATTGGGACAGGGTATTCCTACGAGCAGTACTTC. The rearrangement uses TRBV19 and TRBJ2-7; 9 bases align to TRBD1. The CDR3 sequence is 15 residues long. Germline values: CDR1 LNHDA, CDR2 SQIVND (reference sequence). V gave up 3 bases and J gave up 1 base; unmatched junction bases: 4.

The chain employs TRBV28 and TRBJ2-1; D unclear. With 10 bases removed from V and 0 bases from J, the gap between germline ends came to 16 bases. This CDR3 is 15 amino acids long. CDR1 MDHEN and CDR2 SYDVKM come from the germline V gene. CDR3 sequence reads: CATQAGPSSYNEQFF. The CDR3 bases are TGTGCCACCCAAGCCGGCCCGAGCTCCTACAATGAGCAGTTCTTC.